The text below deals with one TCR beta chain. Its target is not known. Described time point: sample taken at primary tumor resection. This entry comes from a study of spatial heterogeneity in lung cancer. Germline V CDR1 and CDR2: MDHEN, SYDVKM. The CDR3 contains 13 residues. The trim removed 6 bases at V and 7 bases at J, leaving 2 bases unmatched. On each TCR cDNA molecule, a unique molecular identifier was present. Each CDR3 protein gets one entry after TCRdb re-called the 5' RACE reads with MiXCR. This table holds under 5,000 distinct CDR3 sequences, approximately 8.7% found once. Study outcomes and limitations: Tumor mutation count correlated with how many alpha and beta TCRs expanded intratumorally.

This material consisted of lung tumor tissue, taken at surgery. The origin of this receptor is a male donor with early-stage non-small cell lung cancer. V and J are TRBV28 and TRBJ2-1; TRBD2 matches at 11 bases. CDR3 in DNA: TGTGCCAGCAGGACTAGCGGGGTTAATGAGCAGTTCTTC. Encoded protein: CASRTSGVNEQFF. Looking up the rest from reference TRBV28 and TRBJ2-1 gives the full variable domain: DVKVTQSSRYLVKRTGEKVFLECVQDMDHENMFWYRQDPGLGLRLIYFSYDVKMKEKGDIPEGYSVSREKKERFSLILESASTNQTSMYLCASRTSGVNEQFFGPGTRLTVL.